This T cell receptor (beta chain) derives from a study of response to subunit inactivated influenza vaccine. One entry per CDR3 protein results from TCRdb running MiXCR on the RT-PCR reads. The sample contains around 540,000 distinct CDR3 sequences, around 11% of which appear only once. This clonotype was observed a few times. Antigen: not known. General study points: The authors suggested that few new T cells are recruited per seasonal influenza vaccination.

V gave up 3 bases and J gave up 4 bases, with 13 bases separating them. This CDR3 is 14 amino acids long. CDR1 is DFQATT, CDR2 SNEGSKA, per germline (reference sequence). The TCR sequence derives from a man between 50 and 59 years old who received an inactivated influenza vaccine. This rearrangement joins TRBV20-1 to TRBJ1-5; tentatively, D is TRBD1 (5 bases). The source material was PBMCs from blood, sampled on the day of vaccination. The CDR3 DNA reads as TGCAGTGCTAGGCTTCCGGGGGTTAATCAGCCCCAGCATTTT. Translating it yields CSARLPGVNQPQHF.